This T cell receptor beta chain derives from a study of shared clonotypes between healthy human individuals. Study context: Donors, aged 18 to 49, were a couple of women and a few men.

Study-level findings and limits: The four-donor shared clonotypes exceeded non-shared clonotypes in generation probability, with non-shared ones scoring lower.

The method was immunoSEQ multiplex PCR; TCRdb's version includes in-frame clones alone and lacks a portion of them. The sample includes 850,000 to 1,200,000 clones, about 75% of them seen just once. The CDR3 has 14 amino acids. Trimming cost V 1 base and J 5 bases; bases outside gene matches: 4. Germline CDR1 and CDR2: SGHTA and FQGNSA. On this clone: The target antigen is unknown.

The material sequenced was memory CD4+ T cells sorted from blood. Subset noted: CD45RA-negative fraction. The rearrangement joins TRBV7-2 to TRBJ2-5, with 7 bases lining up with TRBD2. The TCR was taken from a man between 18 and 35 years old in good health. CDR3 loop: CASSLGTRVETQYF. The CDR3 bases are TGTGCCAGCAGCTTAGGGACTAGGGTGGAGACCCAGTACTTC.